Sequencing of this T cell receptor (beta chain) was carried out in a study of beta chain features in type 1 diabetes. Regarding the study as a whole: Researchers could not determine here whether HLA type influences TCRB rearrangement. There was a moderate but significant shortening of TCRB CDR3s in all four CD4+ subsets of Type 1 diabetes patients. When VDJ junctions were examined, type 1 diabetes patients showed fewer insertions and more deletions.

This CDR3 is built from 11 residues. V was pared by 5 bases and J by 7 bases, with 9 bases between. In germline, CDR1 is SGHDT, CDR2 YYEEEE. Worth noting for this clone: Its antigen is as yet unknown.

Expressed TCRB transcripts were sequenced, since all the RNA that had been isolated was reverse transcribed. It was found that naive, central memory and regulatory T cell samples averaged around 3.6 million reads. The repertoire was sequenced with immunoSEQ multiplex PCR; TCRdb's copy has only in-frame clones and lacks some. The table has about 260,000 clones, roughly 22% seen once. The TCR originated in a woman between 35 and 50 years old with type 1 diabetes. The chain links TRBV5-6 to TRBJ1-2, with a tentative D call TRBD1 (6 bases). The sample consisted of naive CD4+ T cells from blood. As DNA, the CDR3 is TGTGCCAGCAGAGCAGGGGCTGGCTACACCTTC. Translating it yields CASRAGAGYTF.